Here is one T cell receptor (beta chain) with its context. Antigen specificity is unknown. This sample is part of a study of cytomegalovirus exposure and HLA in healthy donors. Study-level results: Presence/absence analyses took donor sequencing depth as roughly uniform.

Healthy individuals who donated bone marrow served as the donors. Primers for the PCR totalled 60 Vbeta and 13 Jbeta. TCRdb keeps only in-frame clones here, not all; method: immunoSEQ multiplex PCR. The repertoire includes 90,000 to 130,000 clones, roughly 73% of them detected once, and around 0.9% sits in the top ten. The sequence derives from a woman in her 30s in good health and CMV-seronegative. Sequencing was carried out using PBMCs.

The chain's CDR3 is CASSLGGQGWNTEAFF. The DNA of the CDR3 is TGCGCCAGCAGCTTGGGGGGACAGGGGTGGAACACTGAAGCTTTCTTT. J is TRBJ1-1 and V is TRBV5-1, with TRBD1 matching over 10 bases. The V gene end was trimmed by 0 bases and the J gene end by 1 base; junction bases not matched to a gene: 3. Germline CDR1 is SGHRS and CDR2 is YFSETQ. The CDR3 length is 16 residues.